This T cell receptor beta chain derives from a study of blood T cell repertoires in COVID-19. In germline, CDR1 is MNHEY, CDR2 SVGAGI. Trimming shortened V by 0 bases and J by 0 bases, and 6 bases separated the two germline ends. The CDR3 has 15 residues. Clones were read by immunoSEQ multiplex PCR, and TCRdb kept only the in-frame ones, dropping some. The sample has approximately 180,000 clones; 70% to 80% are singletons. The receptor comes from a woman in her fifties or sixties who had recovered from COVID-19. Sequencing was carried out using PBMCs or T cells enriched from blood (not recorded which). The chain employs TRBV6-5 and TRBJ1-3; D is uncertain. CDR3 region: CASSYSINSGNTIYF. CDR3 DNA sequence: TGTGCCAGCAGTTACTCCATCAACTCTGGAAACACCATATATTTT.